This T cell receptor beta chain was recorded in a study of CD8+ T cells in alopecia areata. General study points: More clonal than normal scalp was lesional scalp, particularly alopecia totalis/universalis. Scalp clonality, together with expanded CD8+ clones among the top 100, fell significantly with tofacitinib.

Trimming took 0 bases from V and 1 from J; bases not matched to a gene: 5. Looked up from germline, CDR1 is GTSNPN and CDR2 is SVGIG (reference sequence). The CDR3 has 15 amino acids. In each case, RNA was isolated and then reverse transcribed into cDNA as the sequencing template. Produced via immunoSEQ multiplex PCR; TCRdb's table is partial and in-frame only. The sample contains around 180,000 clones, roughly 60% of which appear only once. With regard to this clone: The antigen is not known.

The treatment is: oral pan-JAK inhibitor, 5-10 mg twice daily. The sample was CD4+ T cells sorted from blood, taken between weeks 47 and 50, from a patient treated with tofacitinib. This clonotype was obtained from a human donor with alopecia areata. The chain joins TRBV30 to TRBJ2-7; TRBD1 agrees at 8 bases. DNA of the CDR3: TGTGCCTGGAGTGTAGTCGGGACAGGATCCTACGAGCAGTACTTC. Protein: CAWSVVGTGSYEQYF.